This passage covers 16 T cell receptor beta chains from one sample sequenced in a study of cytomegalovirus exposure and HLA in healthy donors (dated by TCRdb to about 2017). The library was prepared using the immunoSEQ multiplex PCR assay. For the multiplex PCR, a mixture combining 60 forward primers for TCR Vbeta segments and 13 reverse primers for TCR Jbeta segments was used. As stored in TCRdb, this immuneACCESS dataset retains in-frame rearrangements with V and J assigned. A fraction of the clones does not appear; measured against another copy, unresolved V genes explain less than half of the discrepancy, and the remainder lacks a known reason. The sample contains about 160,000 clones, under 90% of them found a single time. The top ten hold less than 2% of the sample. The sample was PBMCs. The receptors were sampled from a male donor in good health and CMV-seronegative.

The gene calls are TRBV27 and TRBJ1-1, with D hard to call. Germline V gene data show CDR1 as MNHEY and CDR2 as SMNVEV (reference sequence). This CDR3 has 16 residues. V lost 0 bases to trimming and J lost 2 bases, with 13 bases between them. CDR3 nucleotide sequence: TGTGCCAGCAGTTTATCGTTGACTCTCACCAACACTGAAGCTTTCTTT. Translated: CASSLSLTLTNTEAFF.

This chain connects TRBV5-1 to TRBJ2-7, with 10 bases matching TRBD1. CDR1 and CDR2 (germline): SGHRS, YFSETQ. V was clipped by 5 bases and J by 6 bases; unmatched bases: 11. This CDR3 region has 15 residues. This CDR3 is CASRSRDRGVGEQYF. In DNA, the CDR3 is TGCGCCAGCAGATCCCGGGACAGGGGAGTGGGCGAGCAGTACTTC.

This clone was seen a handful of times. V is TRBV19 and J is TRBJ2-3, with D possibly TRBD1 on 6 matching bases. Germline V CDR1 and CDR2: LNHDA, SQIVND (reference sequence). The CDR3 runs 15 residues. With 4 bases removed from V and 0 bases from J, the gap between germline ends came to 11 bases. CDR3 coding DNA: TGTGCCAGTAGTAGAGGACAGCGAAGCACAGATACGCAGTATTTT. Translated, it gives CASSRGQRSTDTQYF.

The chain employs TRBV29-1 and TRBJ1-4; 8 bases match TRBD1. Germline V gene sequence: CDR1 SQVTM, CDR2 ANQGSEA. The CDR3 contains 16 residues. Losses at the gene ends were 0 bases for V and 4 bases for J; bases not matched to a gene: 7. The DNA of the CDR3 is TGCAGCGTTGAAGATCAAAGGACAGGGAGTAATGAAAAACTGTTTTTT. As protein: CSVEDQRTGSNEKLFF.

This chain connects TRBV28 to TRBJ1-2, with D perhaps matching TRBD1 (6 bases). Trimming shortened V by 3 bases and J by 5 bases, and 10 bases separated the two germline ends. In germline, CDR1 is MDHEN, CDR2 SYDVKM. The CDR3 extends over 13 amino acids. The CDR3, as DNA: TGTGCCAGCAGTTTTGGCAGGGGATATGGCTACACCTTC. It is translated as CASSFGRGYGYTF.

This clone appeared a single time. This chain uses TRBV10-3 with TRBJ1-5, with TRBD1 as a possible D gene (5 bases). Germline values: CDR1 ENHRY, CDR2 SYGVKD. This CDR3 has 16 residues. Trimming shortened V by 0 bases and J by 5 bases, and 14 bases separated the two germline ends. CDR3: CAISESQGRVHQPQHF. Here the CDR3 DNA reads TGTGCCATCAGTGAGTCGCAGGGCAGGGTCCATCAGCCCCAGCATTTT.

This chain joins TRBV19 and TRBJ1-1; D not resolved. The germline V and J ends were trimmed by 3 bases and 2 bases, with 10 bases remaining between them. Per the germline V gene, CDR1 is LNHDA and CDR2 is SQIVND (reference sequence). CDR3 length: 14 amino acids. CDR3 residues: CASSMGSYNTEAFF. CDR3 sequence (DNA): TGTGCCAGTAGTATGGGGAGCTATAACACTGAAGCTTTCTTT.

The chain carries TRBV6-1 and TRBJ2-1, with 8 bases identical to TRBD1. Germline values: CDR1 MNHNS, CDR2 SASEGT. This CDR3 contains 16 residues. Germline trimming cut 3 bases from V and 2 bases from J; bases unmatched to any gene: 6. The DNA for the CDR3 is TGTGCCAGCAGTGATTTCCGACAGGGGCCCTACAATGAGCAGTTCTTC. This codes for CASSDFRQGPYNEQFF.

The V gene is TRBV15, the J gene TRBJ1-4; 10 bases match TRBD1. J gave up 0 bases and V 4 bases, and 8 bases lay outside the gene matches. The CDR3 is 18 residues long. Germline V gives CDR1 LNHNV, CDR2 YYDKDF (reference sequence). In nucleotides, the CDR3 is TGTGCCACCAGCAAACTACCGGGACAGGGGACAACTAATGAAAAACTGTTTTTT. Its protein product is CATSKLPGQGTTNEKLFF.

The CDR3, as DNA: TGTGCCAGCAGCCAAGAAGGAGGACTTTACGAGCAGTACTTC. Amino acids: CASSQEGGLYEQYF. The genes are TRBV4-2 and TRBJ2-7, with D perhaps matching TRBD2 (5 bases). Germline V gene data show CDR1 as LGHNA and CDR2 as YNFKEQ. The CDR3 totals 14 residues. The ends were cut back, 0 bases at V and 4 bases at J, with 10 bases in the middle.

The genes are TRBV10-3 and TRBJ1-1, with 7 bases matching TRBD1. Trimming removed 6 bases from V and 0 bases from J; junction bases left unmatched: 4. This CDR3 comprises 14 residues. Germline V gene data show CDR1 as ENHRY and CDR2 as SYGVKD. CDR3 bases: TGTGCCATCAGCGGGGACAGAATGAACACTGAAGCTTTCTTT. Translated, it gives CAISGDRMNTEAFF.

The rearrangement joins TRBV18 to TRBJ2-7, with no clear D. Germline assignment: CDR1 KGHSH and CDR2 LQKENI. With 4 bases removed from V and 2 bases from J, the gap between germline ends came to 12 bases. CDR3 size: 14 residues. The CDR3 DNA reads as TGTGCCAGCTCACGTGAGTCGTTAACCTACGAGCAGTACTTC. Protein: CASSRESLTYEQYF.

This CDR3 is CASSQDAGSYGYTF. The CDR3 nucleotides are TGTGCCAGCAGCCAAGATGCGGGTTCTTATGGCTACACCTTC. V and J are TRBV4-2 and TRBJ1-2; D gene ambiguous. The CDR3 has 14 amino acids. In germline, CDR1 is LGHNA, CDR2 YNFKEQ. V was trimmed by 0 bases and J by 5 bases, leaving 10 bases between them.

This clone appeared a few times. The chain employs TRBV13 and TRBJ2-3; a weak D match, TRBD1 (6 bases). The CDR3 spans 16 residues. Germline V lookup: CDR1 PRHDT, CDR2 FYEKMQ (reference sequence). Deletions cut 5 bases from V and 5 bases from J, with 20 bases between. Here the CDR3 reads CASSPRGRGAGDTQYF. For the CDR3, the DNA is TGTGCCAGCAGCCCAAGGGGCAGGGGCGCGGGAGATACGCAGTATTTT.

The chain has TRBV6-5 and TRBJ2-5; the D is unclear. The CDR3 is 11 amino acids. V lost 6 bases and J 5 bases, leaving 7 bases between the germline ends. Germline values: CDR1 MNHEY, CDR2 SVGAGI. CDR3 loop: CASSHEETQYF. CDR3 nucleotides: TGTGCCAGCAGCCACGAGGAGACCCAGTACTTC.

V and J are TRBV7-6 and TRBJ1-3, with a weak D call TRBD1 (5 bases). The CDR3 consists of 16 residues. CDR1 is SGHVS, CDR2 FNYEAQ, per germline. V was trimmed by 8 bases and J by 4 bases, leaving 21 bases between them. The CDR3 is CASRQGKELQGNTIYF. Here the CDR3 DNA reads TGTGCCAGCCGCCAGGGAAAGGAGTTACAAGGAAACACCATATATTTT.